The clone carrying this T cell receptor beta chain was recorded a few times. The data are from a study of T cells after yellow fever vaccination. Trimming took 2 bases from V and 3 from J, leaving 13 bases between them. Germline V gene sequence: CDR1 MGHRA, CDR2 YSYEKL. The length of the CDR3 is 15 residues. From the 5' RACE reads, TCRdb called clonotypes with MiXCR, one entry per CDR3 protein. This sample has 300,000 or so distinct CDR3 sequences, with approximately 8% found just once. The receptor comes from a man between 18 and 29 years old who received the YFV17D yellow fever vaccine. J is TRBJ2-5 and V is TRBV4-1; possible D gene TRBD2, 6 bases. Sequences were derived from PBMCs, sampled more than 40 days after the first yellow fever vaccination. CDR3 nucleotide sequence: TGCGCCAGCAGCCAAATTTTGTCTAGCGAAGAGACCCAGTACTTC. It translates to CASSQILSSEETQYF.